The 13 T cell receptor beta chains listed next were all sequenced from one sample in a study of shared clonotypes between healthy human individuals. Produced via immunoSEQ multiplex PCR; TCRdb's table is partial and in-frame only. The sample consists of around 2,000,000 clones, just under 95% of them appearing once. Terminally differentiated effector memory CD45RA+ cells were left out of the naive CD8 fraction, which was CD45RO-negative and positively selected for CCR7. Sequenced material: naive CD8+ T cells sorted from blood. These receptors originate from a man aged 18-30 years in good health.

The CDR3 region is CASSPPGSGTYNEQFF. Here the CDR3 DNA reads TGCGCCAGCAGCCCTCCGGGTAGCGGGACCTACAATGAGCAGTTCTTC. The rearrangement links TRBV5-1 to TRBJ2-1; the match to TRBD2 covers 8 bases. The trim removed 4 bases at V and 2 bases at J, leaving 8 bases unmatched. Germline CDR1 and CDR2: SGHRS and YFSETQ. CDR3 length equals 16 residues.

This CDR3 is CASSHGGVYEQYF. CDR3 nucleotide sequence: TGTGCCAGCAGCCATGGGGGGGTGTACGAGCAGTACTTC. This chain joins TRBV5-4 and TRBJ2-7; 7 bases match TRBD2. J lost 4 bases, V lost 4 bases, and 5 bases had no gene match. Looked up from germline, CDR1 is SGHNT and CDR2 is YYREEE (reference sequence). The CDR3 loop spans 13 amino acids.

The gene calls are TRBV5-1 and TRBJ2-1; a weak D match, TRBD2 (6 bases). This CDR3 has 15 amino acids. In germline, CDR1 is SGHRS, CDR2 YFSETQ. V was pared by 0 bases and J by 3 bases, with 10 bases between. The DNA of the CDR3 is TGCGCCAGCAGCTTGGTCGGAGGGGACTACAATGAGCAGTTCTTC. Protein: CASSLVGGDYNEQFF.

The gene calls are TRBV6-1 and TRBJ2-7; 9 positions match TRBD2. The length of the CDR3 is 13 residues. Trimming at V came to 11 bases and at J to 3 bases, leaving 8 bases not matched to a gene. Germline CDR1 MNHNS, CDR2 SASEGT. CDR3 nucleotide sequence: TGTGCCGCGGGGGGGGGACCCCTCTACGAGCAGTACTTC. It encodes CAAGGGPLYEQYF.

V gene TRBV7-8 combines with J gene TRBJ2-7; D is unclear. The length of the CDR3 is 13 residues. Germline V gives CDR1 SGHVS, CDR2 FQNEAQ. V was cut by 3 bases and J by 5 bases, with 11 bases left in between. CDR3 loop: CASSFQLWDEQYF. DNA of the CDR3: TGTGCCAGCAGCTTTCAGCTTTGGGACGAGCAGTACTTC.

For this clone: Other DNA sequences in the sample encode the same CDR3. The V call is TRBV7-9, the J call TRBJ2-1; no firm D call. CDR1 and CDR2 from the germline V gene are SEHNR and FQNEAQ (reference sequence). V was shortened by 2 bases and J by 8 bases, with 4 bases between the two germline ends. The CDR3 loop spans 11 amino acids. The chain's CDR3 is CASSLNHEQFF. The CDR3 DNA is TGTGCCAGCAGCTTAAATCATGAGCAGTTCTTC.

J is TRBJ1-1 and V is TRBV28; 7 bases line up with TRBD1. This CDR3 comprises 13 residues. Germline loops: CDR1 MDHEN, CDR2 SYDVKM. V was clipped by 5 bases and J by 7 bases; unmatched bases: 7. CDR3 protein: CASSPTGQVEAFF. The DNA of the CDR3 is TGTGCCAGCAGTCCCACAGGACAGGTTGAAGCTTTCTTT.

The chain joins TRBV7-2 to TRBJ1-1; no definite D call. Germline CDR1 reads SGHTA; CDR2 reads FQGNSA. The germline V and J ends were trimmed by 2 bases and 0 bases, with 7 bases remaining between them. The CDR3 is 14 amino acids. The CDR3 nucleotides are TGTGCCAGCAGCTTACGCGTAATGAACACTGAAGCTTTCTTT. Residues: CASSLRVMNTEAFF.

The chain recombines TRBV27 with TRBJ2-7, with D possibly being TRBD1 (6 bases). Germline-derived CDR1 and CDR2 are MNHEY and SMNVEV (reference sequence). The V gene lost 6 bases and the J gene lost 2 bases, with 17 bases spanning the gap. The CDR3 runs to 15 residues. The CDR3 loop is CASSLRAGATYEQYF. The CDR3 DNA sequence: TGTGCCAGCAGCCTGAGGGCAGGGGCGACCTACGAGCAGTACTTC.

The J gene is TRBJ2-1, the V gene TRBV27, with D maybe TRBD1 (5 bases). V lost 4 bases and J 5 bases, leaving 9 bases between the germline ends. The CDR3 has 13 amino acids. Germline lookup yields CDR1 MNHEY and CDR2 SMNVEV (reference sequence). CDR3 sequence: CASSYQGDNEQFF. The CDR3 DNA reads as TGTGCCAGCAGTTACCAAGGGGACAATGAGCAGTTCTTC.

J is TRBJ1-1 and V is TRBV7-9, with D hard to call. Germline CDR1 and CDR2: SEHNR and FQNEAQ (reference sequence). Trimming stripped 0 bases from V and 8 bases from J, with 7 bases between. The CDR3 loop spans 12 amino acids. The CDR3 bases are TGTGCCAGCAGCTTAGCGTGGCAAGAAGCTTTCTTT. This codes for CASSLAWQEAFF.

This chain joins TRBV5-4 and TRBJ2-3, with unresolved D. CDR1 and CDR2 (germline): SGHNT, YYREEE (reference sequence). Trimming left V 0 bases short and J 0 bases short, with 8 bases between. The CDR3 has 15 residues. In nucleotides, the CDR3 is TGTGCCAGCAGCTTGGTGCCTTCTAGCACAGATACGCAGTATTTT. Residues: CASSLVPSSTDTQYF.

V is TRBV11-2 and J is TRBJ2-7, with no clear D. CDR3 length equals 13 residues. V was shortened by 3 bases and J by 2 bases, with 8 bases between the two germline ends. Looked up from germline, CDR1 is SGHAT and CDR2 is FQNNGV. The DNA for the CDR3 is TGTGCCAGCAGCTTCGCCGATCCCTACGAGCAGTACTTC. Translation gives CASSFADPYEQYF.